This T cell receptor beta chain was recorded in a study of cytomegalovirus exposure and HLA in healthy donors listed by TCRdb under 2017. At the level of the whole study: An earlier analysis of roughly 630 of the donors reported approximately 290 Gb of sequence data and some 120 million unique TCR beta sequences from about 180 million T cells. HLA typing covered class I and class II loci at four-digit resolution. The number of donors typed differed by locus, with about 629-640 for A, B, C, DRB1 and DQB1, more than 500 for DQA1, over 600 for DPA1, and around 450 for DPB1. Donor age, sex, ethnicity and CMV serostatus were collected together with the repertoire data. To predict cytomegalovirus infection status, the study brought together high-throughput TCR immunosequencing, statistical association of individual TCRs with disease status, and machine learning. The T cell repertoires of 666 subjects were profiled by immunosequencing and related to cytomegalovirus serostatus. On average, around 240,000 unique TCR beta nucleotide sequences were sequenced per donor among a few hundred genotyped donors of the cohort, with roughly 18% of those sequences being non-productive. A few DR-DQ haplotypes were treated as single units for association and clustering because of strong linkage in the cohort. A later genetic analysis took genome-wide SNP genotypes for about three fifths of the 666 donors and used that subset as a discovery cohort. The genetic ancestry cluster associated with self-reported Caucasian donors included around 76% of the 398 genotyped donors. A separate validation cohort of roughly 130 different subjects was used in addition to the approximately 700-subject first cohort. About 310 gigabases of sequencing data and approximately 84 million unique TCR sequences were included in an early release covering 550 to 650 HLA-typed donors. The later analysis used no new phenotypic data to find candidate immune exposures, relying instead on TCR beta sequences and their occurrence across donors. A later analysis re-examined previously published TCR beta repertoires from roughly 720 donors and added high-resolution HLA genotyping to investigate patterns of TCR occurrence. An earlier analysis of around 640 of the donors used high-throughput TCR beta sequencing to judge whether each TCR beta V gene segment behaved as functional or pseudogenic. Every repertoire in the discovery cohort had been generated on one and the same sequencing platform. The study aimed to test whether signatures of past pathogen exposure could be identified by cataloging public T cell receptors. The full study reports these points: The 87-base-pair reads could not distinguish some IMGT-functional V segments, including TRBV6-2 and TRBV6-3, so those segments were excluded. In a later analysis, HLA-associated TCR beta chains showed more clonal expansion and lower generation probabilities than non-associated chains that were equally common. A further reported finding was that TCR beta sequences accurately predicted the HLA-A and HLA-B alleles for most subjects in the first cohort. Because counts were too low, 15 to 20 rarely observed V segments, including chromosome 9 orphons, were excluded from the earlier analysis of under 650 of the donors. Presence/absence analyses assumed roughly uniform sequencing depth across donors, an assumption that may not hold. The only immune exposure information available for the cohort was CMV serostatus. The study listed around 160 TCR beta chains as associated with cytomegalovirus. A later analysis found that TCR association rates varied across HLA loci, with DRB1 alleles showing the most associated TCRs and HLA-C alleles the fewest. In a later analysis, several top co-occurrence clusters were reported to appear linked to parvovirus B19, influenza, CMV and Epstein-Barr virus. V-gene and J-gene trimming of TCR beta chains was associated with a missense DCLRE1C variant in a later genetic analysis, and the association was replicated in an independent cohort. The authors suggested that the approach could potentially be extended to other disease states and immunological phenotypes. Cytomegalovirus status was reported to be diagnosed by the classifier with high specificity and sensitivity in both the original and validation cohorts. Most TCR sequences were seen in very few donors, while some public TCRs were found in many individuals. A later genetic analysis reported fewer N-insertions in productive TCRs among donors in an Asian-associated ancestry cluster than the roughly 620-donor mean. HLA typing was unavailable for some donors at each locus, so association tests used only the typed subset. A group of highly shared sequence variants was considered likely to be a technical artifact of the sequencing pipeline. Correlated functional status among segregating V segments might be attributable to linkage disequilibrium, but an unknown experimental factor could not be ruled out. A few of the identified cytomegalovirus-associated TCR beta chains were confirmed in vitro to be specific for cytomegalovirus antigens. Strong co-occurrence of HLA alleles, especially DR and DQ, made assigning TCR associations to individual alleles difficult. Only TCR beta chains were sequenced in this cohort, and the absence of alpha or paired-chain data limited detectable features. In an earlier analysis of 587 of the donors, most TCR beta V segments appeared in productive rearrangements about 90% or about 30% of the time, broadly matching IMGT annotations. In a later analysis, most CMV-associated TCR beta chains were found to appear HLA-restricted, with HLA associations seemingly driven largely by CMV exposure. Specific HLA alleles were associated with 16,951 TCR beta sequences at a false discovery rate of 0.05 in a later analysis.

The count of this clone is one. Its binding antigen is unknown. Base qualities were left out, and no much larger clone turns up one base away. From the germline V gene, CDR1 is KGHSH and CDR2 is LQKENI. V is reduced by 2 bases and J by 4 bases, leaving a spacing of 15 bases between them. Inclusive of the bounding cysteine and phenylalanine, the CDR3 is 16 residues long. The CDR3 DNA has 48 bases and is translated from base 1. The protocol used for the library was the immunoSEQ multiplex PCR assay. The multiplex PCR relied on a mix of 60 forward primers for TCR Vbeta segments and 13 reverse primers for TCR Jbeta segments. Amplification of the CDR3 region of rearranged TCR beta genes was performed with a multiplex PCR assay on genomic DNA. Amplified TCR beta libraries were sequenced as 87-base-pair reads on the Illumina HiSeq System. The published analysis was carried out like this. A later analysis counted tens of millions of unique TCR beta chains across the 690 or so repertoires, and roughly 10 million of these chains were shared by at least two donors. Raw reads were error-corrected and collapsed into unique sequences with a nearest-neighbor algorithm that merged closely related sequences to remove PCR and sequencing errors. Alignment of CDR3 sequences to IMGT reference sequences was used to assign V, D and J gene segments. For a sequence to be retained, a match of at least six nucleotides was required to both a V gene segment and a J gene segment. A rearrangement counted as productive if the CDR3 had no stop codons and remained in frame with V and J, and every other rearrangement counted as non-productive. Following IMGT convention, CDR3 was defined as the stretch from the second conserved V-encoded cysteine to the conserved J-encoded phenylalanine. Sequences without an unambiguous match to a single V gene segment were excluded from the earlier analysis of over 500 of the donors. In an earlier analysis of a few hundred of the donors, a V segment was called functional when productive rearrangements were above 56.7%, and segregating when the standard deviation between donors exceeded 5%. To diagnose cytomegalovirus status from the catalog of TCR beta chain sequences, a statistical classification framework was built. A later analysis assigned V and J genes by comparing TCR nucleotide sequences with IMGT/GENE-DB human TR gene sequences. In a later analysis, CDR3 sequences and most-parsimonious VDJ recombination scenarios were assigned using the TCRdist pipeline. In a later analysis, each TCR beta chain was defined by its CDR3 amino acid sequence together with its V-gene family, and reads lacking a unique V-gene family were excluded. A later analysis removed several hundred highly shared, low-generation-probability nucleotide sequences to deal with suspected cross-contamination and a sequencing artifact. A later analysis calculated a clonal expansion index for each public chain from normalized within-repertoire ranks of inferred template counts. In a later analysis, generation probabilities were computed using a VDJ recombination model fitted to out-of-frame rearrangements, and the results were checked against IGoR. In a later analysis, hypergeometric tests were used to score TCR-TCR, TCR-HLA and TCR-CMV co-occurrence, with a repertoire-size bias correction applied to TCR pairs. To estimate false discovery rates, a later analysis permuted the HLA or CMV assignments 20 times. In a later analysis, co-occurring TCRs were grouped using DBSCAN, and TCRdist sequence similarity was added for clustering within HLA-allele-positive subsets. Co-occurrence clustering excluded repertoires with fewer than 30,000 or more than 120,000 public chains, plus five with anomalous nucleotide sharing. TCRdb carries this immuneACCESS record with in-frame sequences only. Its versions omit some clonotypes, under half of them owing to an unresolved V gene in the studies checked, with the rest unexplained. The D gene and trimming were derived from the DNA, and the V and J assignments and clone size from that table. This sample gives under 200,000 clones in total; just under 80% of them show up just once. The ten biggest clones cover roughly 1.3% of the sample.

The cohort was made up of about 610 healthy bone marrow donors. At the time of sampling, every cohort member was nominally healthy, though immune exposures that went unrecorded were likely present. The donor was CMV seronegative and was included in the group of several hundred seronegative cohort members. Each donor provided a peripheral blood sample, and peripheral blood mononuclear cells were used for TCR beta sequencing. Genomic DNA extraction from the blood cell samples was performed with the Qiagen DNeasy Blood Extraction Kit. Recombination linked TRBV18 to TRBJ1-5; no D gene call is confident. The TCR sequence derives from a man aged 25 to 45 in good health and CMV-seronegative. Sequencing was done on a sample of PBMCs. The DNA reads TGTGCCAGCTCACCAGAGAGTCTACTCCGAAATCAGCCCCAGCATTTT. It translates as CASSPESLLRNQPQHF.